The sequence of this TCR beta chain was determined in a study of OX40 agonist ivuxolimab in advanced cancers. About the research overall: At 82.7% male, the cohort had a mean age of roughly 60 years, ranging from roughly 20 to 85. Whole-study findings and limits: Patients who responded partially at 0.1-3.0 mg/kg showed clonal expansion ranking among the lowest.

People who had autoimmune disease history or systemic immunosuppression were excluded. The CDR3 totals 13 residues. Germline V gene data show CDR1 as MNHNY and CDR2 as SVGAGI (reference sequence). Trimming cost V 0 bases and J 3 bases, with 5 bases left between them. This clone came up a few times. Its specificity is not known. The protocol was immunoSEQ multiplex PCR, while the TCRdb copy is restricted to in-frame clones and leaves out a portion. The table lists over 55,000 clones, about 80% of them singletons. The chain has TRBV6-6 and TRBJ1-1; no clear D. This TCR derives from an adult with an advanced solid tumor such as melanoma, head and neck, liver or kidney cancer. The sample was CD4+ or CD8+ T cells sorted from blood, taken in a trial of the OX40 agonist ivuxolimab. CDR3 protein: CASSYSPDTEAFF. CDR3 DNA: TGTGCCAGCAGTTACTCTCCCGACACTGAAGCTTTCTTT.